These 22 T cell receptor beta chains were sequenced from one sample in a study of tumor-infiltrating T cells and Merkel cell polyomavirus. Study summary: CD8+ T cells recognized the Merkel cell polyomavirus KLL epitope.

Immunohistochemistry showed robust Merkel cell polyomavirus Large T antigen staining in every patient's tumor. Data came from immunoSEQ multiplex PCR; TCRdb stores just in-frame clones and leaves some out. The sample carries 2,800 or so clones, approximately 84% recorded once. Sequencing input: tumor tissue. The receptor source for this set is a man aged 45-65 years with Merkel cell carcinoma.

The chain links TRBV7-9 to TRBJ1-3; D call uncertain. V lost 3 bases and J 0 bases, leaving 21 bases between the germline ends. Germline assignment: CDR1 SEHNR and CDR2 FQNEAQ (reference sequence). This CDR3 has 19 residues. The CDR3 loop is CASSFSSSGGTRSGNTIYF. For the CDR3, the DNA is TGTGCCAGCAGCTTTTCGAGTTCTGGCGGAACCCGCTCTGGAAACACCATATATTTT. The full variable domain, in which reference TRBV7-9 and TRBJ1-3 provide the parts outside the CDR3, is DTGVSQNPRHKITKRGQNVTFRCDPISEHNRLYWYRQTLGQGPEFLTYFQNEAQLEKSRLLSDRFSAERPKGSFSTLEIQRTEQGDSAMYLCASSFSSSGGTRSGNTIYFGEGSWLTVV.

The chain carries TRBV7-2 and TRBJ1-2; D is unclear. The length of the CDR3 is 14 residues. V lost 2 bases, J lost 2 bases, and 9 bases lay in between. The germline CDR1 and CDR2 sequences are SGHTA and FQGNSA. The chain's CDR3 is CASSLPPRNYGYTF. The CDR3 nucleotides are TGTGCCAGCAGCTTACCCCCGCGGAACTATGGCTACACCTTC.

The chain uses TRBV2 and TRBJ2-3; D perhaps matches TRBD1 (6 bases). This CDR3 is 14 amino acids long. CDR1 is SNHLY, CDR2 FYNNEI, per germline. V was cut by 2 bases and J by 5 bases, with 11 bases left in between. The CDR3 protein is CASSETQGIDTQYF. Here the CDR3 DNA reads TGTGCCAGCAGTGAAACCCAGGGGATAGATACGCAGTATTTT.

In this sample, this clone turned up a few times. This sequence joins TRBV13 and TRBJ1-6, with D perhaps matching TRBD1 (6 bases). Trimming stripped 5 bases from V and 8 bases from J, with 16 bases between. This CDR3 region has 15 residues. Looked up from germline, CDR1 is PRHDT and CDR2 is FYEKMQ (reference sequence). The CDR3 DNA reads TGTGCCAGCAGCCTACGCCAGGGGTTTTATTCACCCCTCCACTTT. Amino acid sequence: CASSLRQGFYSPLHF.

J is TRBJ2-4 and V is TRBV7-2; D may be TRBD1 (5 bases). The V gene lost 3 bases and the J gene lost 0 bases, with 15 bases spanning the gap. CDR3 length: 17 amino acids. Germline V gives CDR1 SGHTA, CDR2 FQGNSA. The DNA for the CDR3 is TGTGCCAGCAGCTTTAGGGGTGCAGCCTCAGCCAAAAACATTCAGTACTTC. As protein: CASSFRGAASAKNIQYF. Together with reference TRBV7-2 and TRBJ2-4, the CDR3 gives the full variable domain: GAGVSQSPSNKVTEKGKDVELRCDPISGHTALYWYRQSLGQGLEFLIYFQGNSAPDKSGLPSDRFSAERTGGSVSTLTIQRTQQEDSAVYLCASSFRGAASAKNIQYFGAGTRLSVL.

J is TRBJ2-6 and V is TRBV11-2; D is uncertain. The V gene's germline CDR1 is SGHAT and CDR2 FQNNGV. This CDR3 is 17 amino acids long. With 5 bases removed from V and 0 bases from J, the gap between germline ends came to 14 bases. The CDR3 nucleotides read TGTGCCAGCAGCGCGACATATGTCCCCTCTGGGGCCAACGTCCTGACTTTC. Its protein product is CASSATYVPSGANVLTF.

With respect to this clone: Within the sample, other DNA sequences also encode this same CDR3. The chain employs TRBV27 and TRBJ1-2; 10 nucleotides align to TRBD1. The CDR3 covers 17 residues. The V segment lost 5 bases and the J segment 4 bases; nucleotides outside the gene matches: 13. Germline lookup yields CDR1 MNHEY and CDR2 SMNVEV (reference sequence). The CDR3 here is CASSPQRTGGDSYGYTF. The CDR3 DNA is TGTGCCAGCAGTCCCCAAAGGACAGGGGGGGATAGCTATGGCTACACCTTC.

This sequence joins TRBV30 and TRBJ2-3; D is unresolved. There are 13 residues in the CDR3. V dropped 0 bases and J dropped 7 bases, with 11 bases sitting between them. Germline V gene lookup returns CDR1 GTSNPN and CDR2 SVGIG (reference sequence). CDR3 nucleotide sequence: TGTGCCTGGAGTGTATCAGGCCGGAATACGCAGTATTTT. Encoded protein: CAWSVSGRNTQYF.

This clone appeared once. The chain combines TRBV2 with TRBJ1-1; D is ambiguous. The CDR3 sequence is 12 residues long. Trimming took 10 bases from V and 1 from J, leaving 10 bases between them. Germline V lookup: CDR1 SNHLY, CDR2 FYNNEI. Here the CDR3 reads CAILRGNTEAFF. The CDR3 coding sequence is TGTGCCATCCTACGGGGGAACACTGAAGCTTTCTTT.

V gene TRBV9 combines with J gene TRBJ1-1, with 9 bases identical to TRBD1. This CDR3 contains 15 residues. CDR1 SGDLS and CDR2 YYNGEE come from the germline V gene. Unmatched junction bases numbered 3, after V lost 0 bases and J lost 3 bases. The CDR3 here is CASSVARTGDTEAFF. The CDR3 DNA sequence: TGTGCCAGCAGCGTAGCTCGGACAGGGGACACTGAAGCTTTCTTT.

The rearrangement links TRBV13 to TRBJ1-2; the D gene is possibly TRBD1 (6 bases). CDR1 and CDR2 from the germline V gene are PRHDT and FYEKMQ (reference sequence). The CDR3 loop spans 14 amino acids. Trimming took off 5 bases at V and 2 bases at J, with 12 bases between the two ends. CDR3 residues: CASSAQGWNYGYTF. In nucleotides, the CDR3 is TGTGCCAGCAGCGCACAGGGTTGGAACTATGGCTACACCTTC.

This sequence joins TRBV5-1 and TRBJ1-2, with TRBD1 matching 10 bases. The CDR3 spans 15 residues. Per germline, CDR1 SGHRS and CDR2 YFSETQ. J lost 3 bases, V lost 3 bases, and 5 bases had no gene match. DNA for the CDR3: TGCGCCAGCAGCTGGGGGACAGGGGTTGACTATGGCTACACCTTC. Its protein is CASSWGTGVDYGYTF. Looking up the rest from reference TRBV5-1 and TRBJ1-2 gives the full variable domain: KAGVTQTPRYLIKTRGQQVTLSCSPISGHRSVSWYQQTPGQGLQFLFEYFSETQRNKGNFPGRFSGRQFSNSRSEMNVSTLELGDSALYLCASSWGTGVDYGYTFGSGTRLTVV.

The CDR3 nucleotides read TGTGCCAGCAGCTCGATAGCGGGGGGTTTAGATACGCAGTATTTT. Translated, it gives CASSSIAGGLDTQYF. The chain carries TRBV7-2 and TRBJ2-3; 10 nucleotides agree with TRBD2. V trimming: 4 bases; J trimming: 5 bases; junction bases outside the gene matches: 6. Germline assignment: CDR1 SGHTA and CDR2 FQGNSA. The CDR3 is 15 amino acids.

This clone was detected only a few times. V usage is TRBV7-9 and J usage is TRBJ1-4, with 12 bases lining up with TRBD1. The CDR3 runs to 19 residues. The germline CDR1 and CDR2 sequences are SEHNR and FQNEAQ (reference sequence). The V segment lost 0 bases and the J segment 7 bases; nucleotides outside the gene matches: 12. Here the CDR3 reads CASSLAVYGWDRGLEKLFF. CDR3 sequence (DNA): TGTGCCAGCAGCTTAGCTGTCTATGGTTGGGACAGGGGGCTTGAAAAACTGTTTTTT.

This clone showed up just once. The chain couples TRBV7-8 to TRBJ1-1; D might be TRBD1 (5 bases). The length of the CDR3 is 13 residues. V was shortened by 5 bases and J by 1 base, with 8 bases between the two germline ends. Germline values: CDR1 SGHVS, CDR2 FQNEAQ. The CDR3 protein is CASSPGGNTEAFF. As DNA, the CDR3 is TGTGCCAGCAGCCCGGGGGGGAACACTGAAGCTTTCTTT.

The chain is built from TRBV6-6 and TRBJ1-3; 8 positions agree with TRBD1. The CDR3 has 15 amino acids. CDR1 is MNHNY and CDR2 is SVGAGI in the germline V gene (reference sequence). Losses at the gene ends were 5 bases for V and 8 bases for J; bases not matched to a gene: 11. The CDR3 spells CASSHPPTGVDTIYF. CDR3 nucleotides: TGTGCCAGCAGTCACCCTCCGACAGGGGTGGACACCATATATTTT.

This sequence joins TRBV11-3 and TRBJ2-1; 7 bases match TRBD2. Germline values: CDR1 SGHNT, CDR2 YENEEA. The V gene end was trimmed by 6 bases and the J gene end by 3 bases; junction bases not matched to a gene: 8. CDR3 length: 15 residues. CDR3 protein: CASRTSTSRYNEQFF. CDR3 bases: TGTGCCAGCAGAACCTCGACTAGCCGCTACAATGAGCAGTTCTTC.

J is TRBJ2-7 and V is TRBV12-5, with TRBD1 as a possible D gene (6 bases). Germline V gene sequence: CDR1 LGHNT, CDR2 FRNRAP. The length of the CDR3 is 15 residues. V shed 4 bases and J shed 0 bases, with 13 bases lying between them. CDR3 coding DNA: TGTGCTAGTGGTTCGCAGGACAGTTACTCCTACGAGCAGTACTTC. It translates to CASGSQDSYSYEQYF.

J is TRBJ1-5 and V is TRBV5-8; a possible D gene is TRBD1 (6 bases). The CDR3 runs 17 residues. The V gene's germline CDR1 is SGHTS and CDR2 YDEGEE. Trimming took 0 bases from V and 0 from J, leaving 13 bases between them. This CDR3 is CASSLAGHMYSNQPQHF. The CDR3 region has the DNA TGTGCCAGCAGCTTGGCGGGACACATGTATAGCAATCAGCCCCAGCATTTT.

The chain couples TRBV5-1 to TRBJ2-5; no reliable D call. V lost 2 bases to trimming and J lost 4 bases, with 12 bases between them. The germline V gene has CDR1 SGHRS and CDR2 YFSETQ. The CDR3 runs to 14 residues. The CDR3 region has the DNA TGCGCCAGCAGCTTATCAAGTGGGCGAGAGACCCAGTACTTC. Translating gives CASSLSSGRETQYF.

The chain carries TRBV6-1 and TRBJ2-3; 9 bases align to TRBD2. The J segment lost 6 bases and the V segment lost 7 bases, leaving 5 bases of the junction unmatched. The CDR3 loop spans 13 amino acids. The V gene's germline CDR1 is MNHNS and CDR2 SASEGT. The CDR3: CASKGTSKDTQYF. DNA for the CDR3: TGTGCCAGCAAAGGGACTAGCAAGGATACGCAGTATTTT.

This chain connects TRBV7-8 to TRBJ2-1, with 7 positions matching TRBD1. The germline V gene encodes CDR1 SGHVS and CDR2 FQNEAQ. The CDR3 totals 16 residues. Trimming removed 5 bases from V and 0 bases from J; junction bases left unmatched: 7. CDR3 DNA: TGTGCCAGCAGCCAGGGGGTCCTGAGCTCCTACAATGAGCAGTTCTTC. This encodes CASSQGVLSSYNEQFF.